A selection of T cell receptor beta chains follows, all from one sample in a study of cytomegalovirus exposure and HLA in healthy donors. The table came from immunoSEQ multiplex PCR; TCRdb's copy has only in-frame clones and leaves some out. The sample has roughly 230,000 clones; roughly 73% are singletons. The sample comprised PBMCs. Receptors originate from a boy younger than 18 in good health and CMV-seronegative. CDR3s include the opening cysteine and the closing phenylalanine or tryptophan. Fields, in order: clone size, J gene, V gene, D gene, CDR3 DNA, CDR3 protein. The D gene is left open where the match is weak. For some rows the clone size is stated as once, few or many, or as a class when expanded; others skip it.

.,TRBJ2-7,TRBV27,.,TGTGCCAGCAGTTTGAGGAGCGGGCTTCCGTACGAGCAGTACTTC,CASSLRSGLPYEQYF
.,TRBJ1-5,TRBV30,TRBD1,TGTGCCTGGAGTGTCGCGGACAGGGGGCATCAGCCCCAGCATTTT,CAWSVADRGHQPQHF
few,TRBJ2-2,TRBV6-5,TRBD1,TGTGCCAGCAGTTACCAGACAGGGGGGAACACCGGGGAGCTGTTTTTT,CASSYQTGGNTGELFF
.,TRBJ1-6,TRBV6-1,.,TGTGCCAGCAGATTAGGACAGCCCAATTCACCCCTCCACTTT,CASRLGQPNSPLHF
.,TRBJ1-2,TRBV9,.,TGTGCCAGCAGCGCCCCCACGGGGGGACATAACTATGGCTACACCTTC,CASSAPTGGHNYGYTF
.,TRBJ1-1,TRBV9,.,TGTGCCAGCAGCGTAGGTAGTCAGGGGAGGGGGAACACTGAAGCTTTCTTT,CASSVGSQGRGNTEAFF
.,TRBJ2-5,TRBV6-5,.,TGTGCCAGCAGTTACTCGTCGCTCATACGAGGAGAGACCCAGTACTTC,CASSYSSLIRGETQYF
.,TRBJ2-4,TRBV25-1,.,TGTGCCAGCAGTGATCCCAGGACAGTCAACGGCATTCAGTACTTC,CASSDPRTVNGIQYF
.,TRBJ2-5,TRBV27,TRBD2,TGTGCCAGCAGTTTTGCGGGAGTGGGTGGCGAGACCCAGTACTTC,CASSFAGVGGETQYF
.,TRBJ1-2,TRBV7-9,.,TGTGCCAGCAGCTTAGGAAGGTCTAACAGGGAATCTGGCTACACCTTC,CASSLGRSNRESGYTF
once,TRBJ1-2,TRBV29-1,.,TGCAGCGGAGGGACTGGCGGCTACACCTTC,CSGGTGGYTF
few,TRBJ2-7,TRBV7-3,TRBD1,TGTGCCAGCAGCTTGGACAGGGAACGTTCCTACGAGCAGTACTTC,CASSLDRERSYEQYF
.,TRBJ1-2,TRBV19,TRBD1,TGTGCCAGTAGTAGCCAGGGGGCGCGGCATGGCTACACCTTC,CASSSQGARHGYTF
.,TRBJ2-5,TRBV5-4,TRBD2,TGTGCCAGCAGCTTGGAAATAGCGGGGGGGGAGACCCAGTACTTC,CASSLEIAGGETQYF
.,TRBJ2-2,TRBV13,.,TGTGCCAGCAGCTCGACTACCACCGGGGAGCTGTTTTTT,CASSSTTTGELFF
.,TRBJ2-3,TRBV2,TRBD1,TGTGCCAGCAGTGTGGACAGGGGGTATACAGATACGCAGTATTTT,CASSVDRGYTDTQYF
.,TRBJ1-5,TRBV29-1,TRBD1,TGCAGCGTTCAGGTAGGACAGGGCCAGCCCCAGCATTTT,CSVQVGQGQPQHF
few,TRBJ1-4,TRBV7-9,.,TGTGCCAGCAGCTTAAGAAGAGAGGGTTATGAAAAACTGTTTTTT,CASSLRREGYEKLFF
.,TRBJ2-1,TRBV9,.,TGTGCCAGCAGCGTCCGGGGTCAGCCTTACAATGAGCAGTTCTTC,CASSVRGQPYNEQFF
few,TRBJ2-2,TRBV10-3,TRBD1,TGTGCCATCAGTGAGTCCCGGACAGGAGGCACCGGGGAGCTGTTTTTT,CAISESRTGGTGELFF
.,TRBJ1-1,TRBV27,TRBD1,TGTGCCAGCAGTTTAGGGACAGCTAACACTGAAGCTTTCTTT,CASSLGTANTEAFF
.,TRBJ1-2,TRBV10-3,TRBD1,TGTGCCATCGGCCTAGGGGGCGCCTATGGCTACACCTTC,CAIGLGGAYGYTF
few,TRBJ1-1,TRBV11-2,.,TGTGCCAGCAGCCCCCAGCGGGGCCCGAATACTGAAGCTTTCTTT,CASSPQRGPNTEAFF
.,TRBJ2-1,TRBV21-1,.,TGTGCCAGCAGCCCCACAGGGGCGTACAATGAGCAGTTCTTC,CASSPTGAYNEQFF
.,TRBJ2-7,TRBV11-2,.,TGTGCCAGCCACGCCCTGAACGGGGGAGTCCACGAGCAGTACTTC,CASHALNGGVHEQYF
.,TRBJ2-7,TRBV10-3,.,TGTGCCATCAGTCGGACACTCTACGAGCAGTACTTC,CAISRTLYEQYF
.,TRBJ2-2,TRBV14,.,TGTGCCAGCAGCCAAGGGTGGCCTAGCACCGGGGAGCTGTTTTTT,CASSQGWPSTGELFF
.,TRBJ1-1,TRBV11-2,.,TGTGCCAGCAGCTTTGAGAGGGAAACTGAAGCTTTCTTT,CASSFERETEAFF
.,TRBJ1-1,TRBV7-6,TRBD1,TGTGCCAGCTCAATTAACAGGGGCATGAACACTGAAGCTTTCTTT,CASSINRGMNTEAFF
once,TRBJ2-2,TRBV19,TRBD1,TGTGCCAGTAGTATGGCCCCCGGGACAGGGGGAGCCGGGGAGCTGTTTTTT,CASSMAPGTGGAGELFF
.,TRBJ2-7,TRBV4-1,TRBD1,TGCGCCAGCAGCCCCCGGACAGGGGGCGAGCAGTACTTC,CASSPRTGGEQYF
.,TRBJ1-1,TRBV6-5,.,TGTGCCAGCGGGGATGCGGGAATGAACACTGAAGCTTTCTTT,CASGDAGMNTEAFF
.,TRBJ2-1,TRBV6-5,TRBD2,TGTGCCAGCAGCAGAGCCGGGAGGAATTACAATGAGCAGTTCTTC,CASSRAGRNYNEQFF
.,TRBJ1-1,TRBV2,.,TGTGCTACCAGGACCCTCCCGCGGGGCACTGAAGCTTTCTTT,CATRTLPRGTEAFF
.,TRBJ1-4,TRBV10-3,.,TGTGCCATCAGTGACCGTGGTGGGCGGGCGAATGAAAAACTGTTTTTT,CAISDRGGRANEKLFF
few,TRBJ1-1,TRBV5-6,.,TGTGCCAGCAGCCATAACAGGTTCTCGGAAGCTTTCTTT,CASSHNRFSEAFF
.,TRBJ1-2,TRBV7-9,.,TGTGCCAGCAGCACTACTCTAACGCGGGGGGCTCTCTATGGCTACACCTTC,CASSTTLTRGALYGYTF
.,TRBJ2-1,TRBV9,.,TGTGCCAGCAGCGAAAGACGGGACAATGAGCAGTTCTTC,CASSERRDNEQFF
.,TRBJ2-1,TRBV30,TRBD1,TGTGCCTGGGACAGGGGGCAAGGTAATGAGCAGTTCTTC,CAWDRGQGNEQFF
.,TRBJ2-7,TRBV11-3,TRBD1,TGTGCCAGCAGCTTAGCAAGGACAGGGCTTTGGGGATACAAGCAGTACTTC,CASSLARTGLWGYKQYF
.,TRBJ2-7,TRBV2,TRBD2,TGTGCCAGCAGAGGCGGGACTAGTCGTTTAGGCTACGAGCAGTACTTC,CASRGGTSRLGYEQYF
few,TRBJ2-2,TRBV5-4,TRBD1,TGTGCCAGCAGCTCCCCGACAGGGGCGAACACCGGGGAGCTGTTTTTT,CASSSPTGANTGELFF
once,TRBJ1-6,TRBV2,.,TGTGCCAGCAACGACAGGAATCAATTCACCCTCCACTTT,CASNDRNQFTLHF
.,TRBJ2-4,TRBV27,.,TGTGCCAGCACCTTTTTTGGACAATCCAAAAACATTCAGTACTTC,CASTFFGQSKNIQYF
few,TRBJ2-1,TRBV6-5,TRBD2,TGTGCCACCGTCCTAGCGGGAGTCTACAATGAGCAGTTCTTC,CATVLAGVYNEQFF